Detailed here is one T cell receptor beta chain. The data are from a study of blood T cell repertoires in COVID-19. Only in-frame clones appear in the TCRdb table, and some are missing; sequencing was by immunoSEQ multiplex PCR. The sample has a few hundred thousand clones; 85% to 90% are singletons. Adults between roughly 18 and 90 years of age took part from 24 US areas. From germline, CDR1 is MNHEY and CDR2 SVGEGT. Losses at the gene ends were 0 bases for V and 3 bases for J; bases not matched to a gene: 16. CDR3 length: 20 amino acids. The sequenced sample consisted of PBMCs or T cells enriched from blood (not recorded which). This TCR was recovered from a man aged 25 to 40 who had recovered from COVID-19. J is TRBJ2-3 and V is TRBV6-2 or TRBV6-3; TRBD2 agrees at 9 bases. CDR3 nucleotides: TGTGCCAGCAGTTACTCGACGCGGGGGGGCCGGATGTTGTTAACAGATACGCAGTATTTT. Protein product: CASSYSTRGGRMLLTDTQYF.